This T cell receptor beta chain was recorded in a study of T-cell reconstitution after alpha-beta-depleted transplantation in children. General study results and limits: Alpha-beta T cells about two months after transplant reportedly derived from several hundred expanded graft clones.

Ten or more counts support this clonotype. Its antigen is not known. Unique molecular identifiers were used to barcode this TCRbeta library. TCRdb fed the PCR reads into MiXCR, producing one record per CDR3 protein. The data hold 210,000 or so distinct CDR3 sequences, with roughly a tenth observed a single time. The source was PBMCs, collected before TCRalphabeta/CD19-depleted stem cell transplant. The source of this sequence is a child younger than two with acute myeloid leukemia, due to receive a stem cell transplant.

The DNA for the CDR3 is TGTGCCAGCAGCTTACACAGCGGGAGGGGCACCGGGGAGCTGTTTTTT. Translating gives CASSLHSGRGTGELFF. The chain couples TRBV7-3 to TRBJ2-2; TRBD2 agrees at 10 bases. Germline V gene data show CDR1 as SGHTA and CDR2 as FQGTGA. Trimming cost V 2 bases and J 4 bases; bases outside gene matches: 4. CDR3 length equals 16 residues.